This TCR beta chain stems from a study of blood T cell dynamics during melanoma immunotherapy. The CDR3 runs to 18 residues. The V gene lost 4 bases and the J gene lost 0 bases, with 16 bases spanning the gap. Germline assignment: CDR1 MGHDK and CDR2 SYGVNS. TCRdb's copy holds only in-frame clones and misses some; the assay was immunoSEQ multiplex PCR. Of approximately 9,800 clones in the sample, around 86% are singletons; the top ten hold 9.5% to 10%. Time point reported: pre-treatment baseline. Patients had no prior systemic cancer treatment, immunosuppressants or other active cancers. The sequence came from a human donor with melanoma. The material was blood, obtained from a patient treated with checkpoint blockade. The genes are TRBV25-1 and TRBJ1-6; D remains ambiguous. This CDR3 is CASSGASRPSSYNSPLHF. CDR3 DNA: TGTGCCAGCAGTGGGGCCTCACGTCCCAGCTCCTATAATTCACCCCTCCACTTT.